Below, 3 T cell receptor beta chains from the same sample are listed, as sequenced in a study of blood T cell repertoires in COVID-19. Clones were sequenced by immunoSEQ multiplex PCR, and TCRdb holds only the in-frame ones, with some missing. The data contain a few hundred thousand clones, 90% of them singletons. The sample consisted of PBMCs or T cells enriched from blood (not recorded which). The receptors shown here come from a man aged 18-30 years who had recovered from COVID-19.

J is TRBJ1-5 and V is TRBV7-8; 7 nucleotides match TRBD1. The trim removed 5 bases at V and 4 bases at J, leaving 8 bases unmatched. The germline CDR1 and CDR2 sequences are SGHVS and FQNEAQ. The CDR3 extends over 15 amino acids. In DNA form, the CDR3 reads TGTGCCAGCAGCCCCCGGACAGGAAGAAATCAGCCCCAGCATTTT. Translated, it gives CASSPRTGRNQPQHF.

The chain couples TRBV27 to TRBJ1-1, with unresolved D. CDR1 MNHEY and CDR2 SMNVEV come from the germline V gene (reference sequence). V gave up 3 bases and J gave up 0 bases, with 8 bases separating them. The CDR3 is 14 residues long. CDR3 nucleotides: TGTGCCAGCAGTTTGTGGGCCTTGAACACTGAAGCTTTCTTT. Translating it yields CASSLWALNTEAFF.

The CDR3 bases are TGCGCCAGCAGCTTGGACGGGAACATGTACAATGAGCAGTTCTTC. Its translation is CASSLDGNMYNEQFF. The V gene is TRBV5-1, the J gene TRBJ2-1; tentative D call: TRBD2 (5 bases). Trimming left V 0 bases short and J 4 bases short, with 11 bases between. The CDR3 length is 15 residues. Germline values: CDR1 SGHRS, CDR2 YFSETQ.